This TCR beta chain was identified during a study of blood T cell repertoires in COVID-19. Here immunoSEQ multiplex PCR was the method, and the copy in TCRdb shows in-frame clones only, minus some. The table includes under 350,000 clones, around 90% detected once. Germline V gives CDR1 MGHRA, CDR2 YSYEKL. This CDR3 is 15 amino acids long. The V and J ends lost 8 bases and 0 bases respectively, with 14 bases between them. The TCR comes from a man in his sixties or seventies with acute or convalescent COVID-19. The specimen was peripheral blood. The chain is built from TRBV4-1 and TRBJ2-1; weak D call: TRBD2 (6 bases). CDR3: CASARDSSSYNEQFF. The DNA of the CDR3 is TGCGCCAGCGCGCGGGACTCGAGCTCCTACAATGAGCAGTTCTTC.